These 18 T cell receptor beta chains originate from one sample sequenced in a study of OX40 agonist ivuxolimab in advanced cancers. The table came from immunoSEQ multiplex PCR; TCRdb's copy has only in-frame clones and leaves some out. The sample lists fewer than 80,000 clones; about 84% were seen once. The source was CD4+ or CD8+ T cells sorted from blood, collected in a trial of the OX40 agonist ivuxolimab. These receptor sequences come from an adult with an advanced solid tumor such as melanoma, head and neck, liver or kidney cancer.

V is TRBV5-4 and J is TRBJ2-1; TRBD2 aligns across 13 bases. CDR1 and CDR2 from the germline V gene are SGHNT and YYREEE (reference sequence). The CDR3 contains 16 residues. V lost 0 bases to trimming and J lost 5 bases; unmatched junction nucleotides: 2. The CDR3 DNA follows: TGTGCCAGCAGCTTGGCCGGGACTAGCGGGAACAATGAGCAGTTCTTC. Encoded protein: CASSLAGTSGNNEQFF.

This chain connects TRBV18 to TRBJ2-1; 8 bases align to TRBD1. The CDR3 has 16 amino acids. Germline CDR1 KGHSH, CDR2 LQKENI. Trimming removed 4 bases from V and 2 bases from J; junction bases left unmatched: 7. CDR3 in DNA: TGTGCCAGCTCACGAACGACAGGGGCCCCCTACAATGAGCAGTTCTTC. It specifies CASSRTTGAPYNEQFF.

This chain uses TRBV5-1 with TRBJ1-1; D is undetermined. V lost 0 bases and J lost 0, with 6 bases in between. Germline V gives CDR1 SGHRS, CDR2 YFSETQ. CDR3 size: 14 residues. The CDR3 bases are TGCGCCAGCAGCTTGGGCGGGATGAACACTGAAGCTTTCTTT. This gives the protein CASSLGGMNTEAFF.

V gene TRBV4-2 combines with J gene TRBJ2-7; D assignment may be TRBD1 or TRBD2 (7 bases each). Germline values: CDR1 LGHNA, CDR2 YNFKEQ. V lost 4 bases and J lost 2, with 15 bases in between. This CDR3 is 15 amino acids long. CDR3 residues: CASSPGEGAPYEQYF. CDR3 in DNA: TGTGCCAGCAGCCCGGGGGAGGGGGCCCCCTACGAGCAGTACTTC.

The genes are TRBV2 and TRBJ1-5; 7 positions match TRBD1. Germline V gene data show CDR1 as SNHLY and CDR2 as FYNNEI. The V segment lost 1 base and the J segment 4 bases; nucleotides outside the gene matches: 1. The CDR3 has 14 amino acids. The CDR3: CASSEGQGNQPQHF. DNA for the CDR3: TGTGCCAGCAGTGAAGGACAGGGAAATCAGCCCCAGCATTTT.

The rearrangement joins TRBV28 to TRBJ2-7; D is ambiguous. V was clipped by 7 bases and J by 8 bases, with 12 bases between them. The germline gives CDR1 MDHEN, CDR2 SYDVKM. This CDR3 comprises 11 residues. In nucleotides, the CDR3 is TGTGCCAGCACAGACCTTACGAAGCAGTACTTC. Encoded protein: CASTDLTKQYF. Filled out from reference TRBV28 and TRBJ2-7, the complete variable domain reads DVKVTQSSRYLVKRTGEKVFLECVQDMDHENMFWYRQDPGLGLRLIYFSYDVKMKEKGDIPEGYSVSREKKERFSLILESASTNQTSMYLCASTDLTKQYFGPGTRLTVT.

A note on this clone: This CDR3 is also generated by other DNA sequences in the sample. This sequence joins TRBV5-1 and TRBJ2-1; 11 bases fit TRBD2. The CDR3 loop spans 15 amino acids. Germline CDR1 and CDR2: SGHRS and YFSETQ. V gave up 5 bases and J gave up 0 bases; unmatched junction bases: 1. The CDR3 loop reads CASRTSGTSYNEQFF. The DNA for the CDR3 is TGCGCCAGCAGGACTAGCGGGACCTCCTACAATGAGCAGTTCTTC. Variable domain in full (rest from reference TRBV5-1 and TRBJ2-1): KAGVTQTPRYLIKTRGQQVTLSCSPISGHRSVSWYQQTPGQGLQFLFEYFSETQRNKGNFPGRFSGRQFSNSRSEMNVSTLELGDSALYLCASRTSGTSYNEQFFGPGTRLTVL.

The chain uses TRBV19 and TRBJ1-1; 9 nucleotides line up with TRBD1. Germline lookup yields CDR1 LNHDA and CDR2 SQIVND (reference sequence). This CDR3 has 15 amino acids. V was clipped by 3 bases and J by 1 base; unmatched bases: 3. This CDR3 reads CASSISGQGNTEAFF. The DNA for the CDR3 is TGTGCCAGTAGTATCTCGGGACAGGGGAACACTGAAGCTTTCTTT. Filled out from reference TRBV19 and TRBJ1-1, the complete variable domain reads DGGITQSPKYLFRKEGQNVTLSCEQNLNHDAMYWYRQDPGQGLRLIYYSQIVNDFQKGDIAEGYSVSREKKESFPLTVTSAQKNPTAFYLCASSISGQGNTEAFFGQGTRLTVV.

V is TRBV18 and J is TRBJ1-1; possibly TRBD1 for D (5 bases). This CDR3 contains 14 residues. CDR1 KGHSH and CDR2 LQKENI come from the germline V gene. Trimming shortened V by 2 bases and J by 4 bases, and 11 bases separated the two germline ends. For the CDR3, the DNA is TGTGCCAGCTCACCAATCAGGGATATCACTGAAGCTTTCTTT. Translated, it gives CASSPIRDITEAFF.

Comment on this clone: A read error may produce the germline difference seen at one junction end. J is TRBJ2-1 and V is TRBV14; the match to TRBD2 covers 7 bases. Germline CDR1 is SGHDN and CDR2 is FVKESK. The CDR3 consists of 16 residues. For the CDR3, the DNA is TGTGCCAGCAGCCAAGGGGTAGGGAGGGCCTATAATGAGCAGTTCTTC. It codes for CASSQGVGRAYNEQFF.

This clone occurred once. V is TRBV7-6 and J is TRBJ2-2; D is uncertain. With 5 bases removed from V and 6 bases from J, the gap between germline ends came to 7 bases. Germline CDR1 is SGHVS and CDR2 is FNYEAQ. This CDR3 is built from 12 residues. CDR3: CASSLAAGELFF. CDR3 DNA sequence: TGTGCCAGCAGCCTTGCGGCCGGGGAGCTGTTTTTT.

The chain links TRBV7-2 to TRBJ1-5, with D uncertain. CDR3 size: 15 residues. The V gene lost 3 bases and the J gene lost 4 bases, with 13 bases spanning the gap. Germline values: CDR1 SGHTA, CDR2 FQGNSA. The chain's CDR3 is CASSFTVGANQPQHF. The CDR3 DNA reads TGTGCCAGCAGCTTCACGGTGGGAGCAAATCAGCCCCAGCATTTT. Variable domain in full (rest from reference TRBV7-2 and TRBJ1-5): GAGVSQSPSNKVTEKGKDVELRCDPISGHTALYWYRQSLGQGLEFLIYFQGNSAPDKSGLPSDRFSAERTGGSVSTLTIQRTQQEDSAVYLCASSFTVGANQPQHFGDGTRLSIL.

In this sample, this clone turned up once. The J gene is TRBJ1-1, the V gene TRBV7-9; D gene unclear. Trimming cost V 0 bases and J 6 bases, with 8 bases left between them. CDR1 is SEHNR and CDR2 is FQNEAQ in the germline V gene (reference sequence). The CDR3 consists of 13 residues. The CDR3 region has the DNA TGTGCCAGCAGCTTAGCGAGGTGGGCTGAAGCTTTCTTT. This translates into CASSLARWAEAFF.

The CDR3 bases are TGTGCCAGCAGCTTAGATGTACTAGCGGACACAGATACGCAGTATTTT. It specifies CASSLDVLADTDTQYF. The chain has TRBV11-2 and TRBJ2-3; the match to TRBD2 covers 8 bases. CDR3 length: 16 residues. J was trimmed by 2 bases and V by 0 bases; bases with no gene match: 4. Germline CDR1 and CDR2: SGHAT and FQNNGV.

The table lists this clone with a few counts. V is TRBV2 and J is TRBJ2-1, with TRBD2 identical over 8 bases. The V gene end was trimmed by 6 bases and the J gene end by 8 bases; junction bases not matched to a gene: 9. CDR3 length: 14 residues. Germline V gene lookup returns CDR1 SNHLY and CDR2 FYNNEI. Written as DNA, the CDR3 is TGTGCCAGCAGCGCAACGGGACTAGGTTATGAGCAGTTCTTC. Translating gives CASSATGLGYEQFF.

This clone occurred a few times. The chain couples TRBV11-2 to TRBJ1-1; D possibly corresponds to TRBD1 (5 bases). The V end was cut by 2 bases, the J end by 4 bases, with 11 bases between. CDR3 length: 14 residues. Germline V lookup: CDR1 SGHAT, CDR2 FQNNGV. Written as DNA, the CDR3 is TGTGCCAGCAGCTTATGGGCTGGGGCCACTGAAGCTTTCTTT. The encoded protein is CASSLWAGATEAFF.

This clone was seen a few times. V is TRBV2 and J is TRBJ1-6; 8 nucleotides line up with TRBD1. From germline, CDR1 is SNHLY and CDR2 FYNNEI. V lost 5 bases, J lost 7 bases, and 10 bases stayed unmatched. The CDR3 consists of 16 residues. The CDR3 loop is CASSLGQDQENSPLHF. The DNA for the CDR3 is TGTGCCAGCAGTCTGGGACAGGATCAGGAAAATTCACCCCTCCACTTT.

The CDR3 reads CASSEQSSYNSPLHF. The CDR3 nucleotides read TGTGCCAGCAGTGAACAGAGCTCCTATAATTCACCCCTCCACTTT. V is TRBV6-1 and J is TRBJ1-6; D gene unclear. Trimming pared 2 bases from V and 0 bases from J, leaving 5 bases between. CDR1 and CDR2 from the germline V gene are MNHNS and SASEGT. The CDR3 extends over 15 amino acids.